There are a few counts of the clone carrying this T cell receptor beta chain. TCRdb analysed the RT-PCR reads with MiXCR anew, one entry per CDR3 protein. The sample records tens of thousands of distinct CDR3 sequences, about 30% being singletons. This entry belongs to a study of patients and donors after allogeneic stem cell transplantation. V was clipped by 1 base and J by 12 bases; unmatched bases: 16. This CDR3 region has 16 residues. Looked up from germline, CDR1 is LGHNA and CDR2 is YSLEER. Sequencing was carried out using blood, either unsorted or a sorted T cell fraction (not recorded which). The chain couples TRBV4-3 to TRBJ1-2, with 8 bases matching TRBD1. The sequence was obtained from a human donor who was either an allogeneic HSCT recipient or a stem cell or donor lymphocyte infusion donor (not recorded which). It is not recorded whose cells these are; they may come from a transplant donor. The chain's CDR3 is CASSQARGRGGNEDTF. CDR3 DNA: TGCGCCAGCAGCCAAGCCAGGGGGCGAGGTGGCAATGAGGACACCTTC.